This T cell receptor (beta chain) was profiled in a study of blood T cell repertoires in COVID-19. Overall study context: Samples came from the United States, Italy and Spain, spanning acute and convalescent COVID-19.

CDR1 KGHSH and CDR2 LQKENI come from the germline V gene. V lost 3 bases to trimming and J lost 1 base, with 12 bases between them. The CDR3 has 15 residues. Assay used: immunoSEQ multiplex PCR; TCRdb lists only in-frame clones, some missing. The table shows nearly 200,000 clones, with roughly 90% occurring only once. Participants were aged 18 to 89 years, lived in under 25 US areas, and enrolled virtually. Cohorts were assigned according to the clinical history that participants reported. Recovery among Cohort 3 donors was established by two negative PCRs, clearance, or symptom resolution. The source is a woman aged 18-29 years who had recovered from COVID-19. The chain recombines TRBV18 with TRBJ1-1; D unresolved. Sequencing used PBMCs or T cells enriched from blood (not recorded which). The CDR3 here is CASSPRDGRNTEAFF. Written as DNA, the CDR3 is TGTGCCAGCTCACCCCGGGATGGCCGGAACACTGAAGCTTTCTTT.